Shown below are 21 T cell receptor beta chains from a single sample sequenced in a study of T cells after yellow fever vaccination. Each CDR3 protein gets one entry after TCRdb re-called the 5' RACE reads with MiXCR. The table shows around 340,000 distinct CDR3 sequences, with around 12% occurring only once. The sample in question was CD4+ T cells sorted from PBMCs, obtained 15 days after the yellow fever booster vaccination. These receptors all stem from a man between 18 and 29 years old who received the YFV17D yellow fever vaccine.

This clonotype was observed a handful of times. The CDR3 DNA sequence: TGTGCCAGCAGGCGGCCCCCCCGGGGCTACACCTTC. Protein sequence: CASRRPPRGYTF. V usage is TRBV9 and J usage is TRBJ1-2; D is uncertain. V lost 5 bases and J 8 bases, leaving 13 bases between the germline ends. Germline CDR1 reads SGDLS; CDR2 reads YYNGEE. The CDR3 loop spans 12 amino acids. Drawing the rest from reference TRBV9 and TRBJ1-2, the complete variable domain is DSGVTQTPKHLITATGQRVTLRCSPRSGDLSVYWYQQSLDQGLQFLIQYYNGEERAKGNILERFSAQQFPDLHSELNLSSLELGDSALYFCASRRPPRGYTFGSGTRLTVV.

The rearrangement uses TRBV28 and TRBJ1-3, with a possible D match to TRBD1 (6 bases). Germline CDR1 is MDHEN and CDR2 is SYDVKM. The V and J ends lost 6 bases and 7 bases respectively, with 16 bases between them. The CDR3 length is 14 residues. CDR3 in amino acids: CASSLRGASNTIYF. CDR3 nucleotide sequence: TGTGCCAGCAGCCTCCGGGGGGCTTCTAACACCATATATTTT.

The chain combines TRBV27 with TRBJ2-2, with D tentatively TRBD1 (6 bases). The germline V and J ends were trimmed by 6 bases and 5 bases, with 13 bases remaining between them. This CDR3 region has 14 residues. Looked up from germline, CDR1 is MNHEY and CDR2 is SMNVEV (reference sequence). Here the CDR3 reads CASRPTGYTGELFF. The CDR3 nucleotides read TGTGCCAGCAGGCCCACAGGGTATACCGGGGAGCTGTTTTTT.

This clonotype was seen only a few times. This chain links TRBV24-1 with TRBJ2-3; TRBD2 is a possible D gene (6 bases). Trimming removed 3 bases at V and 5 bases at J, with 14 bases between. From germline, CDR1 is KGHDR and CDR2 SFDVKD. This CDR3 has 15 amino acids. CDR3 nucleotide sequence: TGTGCCACCAGTGATGGTCAGGGCGGGAAAGATACGCAGTATTTT. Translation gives CATSDGQGGKDTQYF.

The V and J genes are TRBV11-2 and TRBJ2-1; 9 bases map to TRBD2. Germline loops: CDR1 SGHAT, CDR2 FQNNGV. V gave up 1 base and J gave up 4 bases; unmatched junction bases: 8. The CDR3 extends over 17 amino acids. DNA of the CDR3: TGTGCCAGCAGCTTAGCCCGAACCAGCGGGGGGTACAATGAGCAGTTCTTC. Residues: CASSLARTSGGYNEQFF.

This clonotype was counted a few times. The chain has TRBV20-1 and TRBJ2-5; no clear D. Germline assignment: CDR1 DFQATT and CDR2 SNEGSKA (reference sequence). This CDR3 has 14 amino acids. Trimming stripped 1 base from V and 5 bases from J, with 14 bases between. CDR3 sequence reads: CSARAVFQRETQYF. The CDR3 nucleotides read TGCAGTGCTAGAGCCGTCTTCCAACGGGAGACCCAGTACTTC.

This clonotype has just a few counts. Here the CDR3 DNA reads TGTGCCATCAGTGAGTCCCAGGACAGGGTGAGCGGGGAGCTGTTTTTT. Translating gives CAISESQDRVSGELFF. V gene TRBV10-3 combines with J gene TRBJ2-2; 8 bases agree with TRBD1. After removal of 0 bases from V and 7 bases from J, the junction contained 7 bases not matched to a gene. The CDR3 is 16 residues long. Germline CDR1 and CDR2: ENHRY and SYGVKD.

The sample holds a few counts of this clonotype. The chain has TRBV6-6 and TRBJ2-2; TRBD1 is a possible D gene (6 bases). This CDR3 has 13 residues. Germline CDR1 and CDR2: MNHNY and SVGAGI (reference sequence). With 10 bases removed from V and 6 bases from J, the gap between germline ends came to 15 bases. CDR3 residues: CAIYQGRSGELFF. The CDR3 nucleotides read TGTGCCATCTACCAGGGGCGGTCCGGGGAGCTGTTTTTT.

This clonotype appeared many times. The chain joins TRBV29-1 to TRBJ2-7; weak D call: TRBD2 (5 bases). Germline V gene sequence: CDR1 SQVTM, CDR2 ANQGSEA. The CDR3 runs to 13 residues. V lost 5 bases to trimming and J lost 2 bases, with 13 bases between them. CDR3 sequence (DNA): TGCAGCGTTAGCGGACTGATAACCTACGAGCAGTACTTC. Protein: CSVSGLITYEQYF.

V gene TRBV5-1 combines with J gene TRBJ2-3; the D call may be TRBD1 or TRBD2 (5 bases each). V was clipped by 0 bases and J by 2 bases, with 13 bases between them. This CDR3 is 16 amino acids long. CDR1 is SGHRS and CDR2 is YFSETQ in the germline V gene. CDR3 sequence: CASSLDFRDLTDTQYF. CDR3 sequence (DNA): TGCGCCAGCAGCTTGGACTTTAGGGACCTCACAGATACGCAGTATTTT. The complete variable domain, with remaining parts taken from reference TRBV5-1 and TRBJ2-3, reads KAGVTQTPRYLIKTRGQQVTLSCSPISGHRSVSWYQQTPGQGLQFLFEYFSETQRNKGNFPGRFSGRQFSNSRSEMNVSTLELGDSALYLCASSLDFRDLTDTQYFGPGTRLTVL.

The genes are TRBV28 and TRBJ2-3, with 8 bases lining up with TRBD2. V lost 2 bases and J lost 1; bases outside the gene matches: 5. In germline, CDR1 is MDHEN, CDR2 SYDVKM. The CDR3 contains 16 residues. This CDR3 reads CASSLKAGVGTDTQYF. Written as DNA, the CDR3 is TGTGCCAGCAGTTTAAAAGCGGGGGTTGGCACAGATACGCAGTATTTT.

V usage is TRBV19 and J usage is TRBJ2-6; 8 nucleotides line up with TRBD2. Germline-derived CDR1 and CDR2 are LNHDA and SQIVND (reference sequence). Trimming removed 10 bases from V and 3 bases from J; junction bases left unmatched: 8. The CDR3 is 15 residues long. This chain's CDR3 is CATSTGGNGANVLTF. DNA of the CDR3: TGTGCCACCTCGACGGGGGGGAATGGGGCCAACGTCCTGACTTTC.

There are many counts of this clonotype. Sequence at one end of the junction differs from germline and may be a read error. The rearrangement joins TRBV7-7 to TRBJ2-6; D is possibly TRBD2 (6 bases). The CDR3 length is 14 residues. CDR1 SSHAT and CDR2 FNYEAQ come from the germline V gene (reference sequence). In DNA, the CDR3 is TGTGCTAGCAGCTTAGCGGCTGGGGCCAACGTCCTGACTTTC. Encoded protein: CASSLAAGANVLTF.

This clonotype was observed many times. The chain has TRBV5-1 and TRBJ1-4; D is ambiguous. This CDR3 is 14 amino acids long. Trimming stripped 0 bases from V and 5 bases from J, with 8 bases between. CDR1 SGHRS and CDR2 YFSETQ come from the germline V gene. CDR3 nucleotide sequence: TGCGCCAGCAGCTTGGGCAATCCCAATGAAAAACTGTTTTTT. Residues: CASSLGNPNEKLFF.

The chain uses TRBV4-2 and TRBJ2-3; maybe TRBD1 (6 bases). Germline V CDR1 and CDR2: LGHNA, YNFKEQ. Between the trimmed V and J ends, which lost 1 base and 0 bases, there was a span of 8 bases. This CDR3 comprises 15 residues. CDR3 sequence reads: CASSQGQVSTDTQYF. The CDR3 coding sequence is TGTGCCAGCAGCCAAGGACAGGTTAGCACAGATACGCAGTATTTT.

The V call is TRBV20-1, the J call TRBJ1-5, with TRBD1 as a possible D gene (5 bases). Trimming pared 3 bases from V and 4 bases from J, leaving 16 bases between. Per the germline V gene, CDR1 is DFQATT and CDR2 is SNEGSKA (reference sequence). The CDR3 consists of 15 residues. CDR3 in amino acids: CSASYGGLKNQPQHF. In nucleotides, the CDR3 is TGCAGTGCTAGTTATGGGGGATTGAAGAATCAGCCCCAGCATTTT.

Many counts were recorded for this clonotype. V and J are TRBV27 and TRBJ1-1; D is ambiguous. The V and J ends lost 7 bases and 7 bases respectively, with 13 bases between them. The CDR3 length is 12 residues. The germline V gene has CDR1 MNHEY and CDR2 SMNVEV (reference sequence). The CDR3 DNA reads TGTGCCAGCATGGTGGTCGGAAGTGAAGCTTTCTTT. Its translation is CASMVVGSEAFF.

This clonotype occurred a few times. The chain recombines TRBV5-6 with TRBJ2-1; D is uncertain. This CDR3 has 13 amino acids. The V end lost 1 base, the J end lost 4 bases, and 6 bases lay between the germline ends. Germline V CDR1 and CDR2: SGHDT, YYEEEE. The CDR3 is CASSLFSYNEQFF. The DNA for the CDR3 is TGTGCCAGCAGCTTGTTCTCATACAATGAGCAGTTCTTC.

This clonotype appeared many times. CDR3 sequence (DNA): TGCGCCAGCAGCCCCCTTCCGGGGACAGATACGCAGTATTTT. This encodes CASSPLPGTDTQYF. The rearrangement joins TRBV5-1 to TRBJ2-3; weak D call: TRBD2 (5 bases). V was cut by 4 bases and J by 3 bases, with 12 bases left in between. Germline CDR1 and CDR2: SGHRS and YFSETQ. The CDR3 runs 14 residues.

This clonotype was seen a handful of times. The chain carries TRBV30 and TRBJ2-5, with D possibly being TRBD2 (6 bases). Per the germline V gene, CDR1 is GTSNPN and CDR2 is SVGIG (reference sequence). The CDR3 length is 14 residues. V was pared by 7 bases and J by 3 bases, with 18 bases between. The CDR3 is CASQTGSGEETQYF. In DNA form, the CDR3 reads TGTGCCTCTCAAACGGGTTCGGGGGAAGAGACCCAGTACTTC.

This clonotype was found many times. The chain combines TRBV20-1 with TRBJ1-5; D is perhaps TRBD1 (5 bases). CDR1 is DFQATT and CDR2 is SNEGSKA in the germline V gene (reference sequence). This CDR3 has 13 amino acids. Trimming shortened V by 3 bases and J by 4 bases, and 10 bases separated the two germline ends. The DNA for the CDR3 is TGCAGTGCTAGTGGGGGAGTGAATCAGCCCCAGCATTTT. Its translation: CSASGGVNQPQHF.